This T cell receptor (beta chain) emerged from a study of cytomegalovirus exposure and HLA in healthy donors. Germline V lookup: CDR1 SGHTA, CDR2 FQGNSA. The germline V and J ends were trimmed by 4 bases and 6 bases, with 9 bases remaining between them. The CDR3 spans 12 residues. The PCR had 60 Vbeta and 13 Jbeta primers. Profiled with immunoSEQ multiplex PCR; TCRdb holds only in-frame clones, not every one. The repertoire has 150,000 to 200,000 clones, roughly 79% of them found once; the top ten carry 6.3%. The TCR comes from a man between 35 and 55 years old in good health and CMV-seropositive. Material for sequencing was PBMCs. The rearrangement joins TRBV7-2 to TRBJ1-1; a weak D match, TRBD1 (5 bases). The CDR3 DNA reads TGTGCCAGCAGCTCCAGGGCACCTGAAGCTTTCTTT. The encoded protein is CASSSRAPEAFF.